This TCR beta chain was found in a study of OX40 agonist ivuxolimab in advanced cancers. The repertoire was sequenced with immunoSEQ multiplex PCR; TCRdb's copy has only in-frame clones and lacks some. The data show approximately 70,000 clones, roughly 81% seen once. The CDR3 length is 15 residues. Trimming pared 4 bases from V and 6 bases from J, leaving 15 bases between. Germline V gene sequence: CDR1 SEHNR, CDR2 FQNEAQ (reference sequence). The specimen was CD4+ or CD8+ T cells sorted from blood, collected in a trial of the OX40 agonist ivuxolimab. The chain is built from TRBV7-9 and TRBJ2-2; maybe TRBD1 (6 bases). This receptor was taken from an adult with an advanced solid tumor such as melanoma, head and neck, liver or kidney cancer. CDR3 protein: CASSSLGQKAGELFF. As DNA, the CDR3 is TGTGCCAGCAGCTCGCTCGGACAGAAGGCCGGGGAGCTGTTTTTT.